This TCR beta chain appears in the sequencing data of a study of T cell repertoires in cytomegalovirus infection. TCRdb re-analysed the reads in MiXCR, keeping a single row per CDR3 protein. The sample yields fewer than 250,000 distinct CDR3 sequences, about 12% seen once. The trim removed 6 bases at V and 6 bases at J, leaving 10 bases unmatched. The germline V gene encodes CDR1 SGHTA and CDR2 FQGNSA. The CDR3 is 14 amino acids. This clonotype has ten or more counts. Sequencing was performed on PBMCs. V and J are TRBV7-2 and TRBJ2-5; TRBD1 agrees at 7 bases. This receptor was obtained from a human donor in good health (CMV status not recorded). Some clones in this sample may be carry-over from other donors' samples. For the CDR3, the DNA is TGTGCCAGCAGGCAGGGACAGAGTCGAAAGACCCAGTACTTC. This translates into CASRQGQSRKTQYF.